The 29 T cell receptor beta chains below come from one sample, sequenced in a study of control samples from healthy donors and cancer patients (dated by TCRdb to about 2020). Receptor amplification or capture employed the immunoSEQ multiplex PCR assay. TCRdb re-hosts the immuneACCESS table, in-frame sequences only. Its copies lack some clones; in the studies checked, an unresolved V gene accounts for under half of them, and the cause for the rest is not known. This sample gives fewer than 200,000 clones in total; 85% to 90% of them show up just once. The top ten constitute 1.2% to 1.5% of the sample. Input material: blood. Receptors originate from a woman between 45 and 60 years old in good health.

The rearrangement links TRBV11-3 to TRBJ2-7; D gene ambiguous. Germline loops: CDR1 SGHNT, CDR2 YENEEA. This CDR3 comprises 14 residues. With 5 bases removed from V and 0 bases from J, the gap between germline ends came to 11 bases. The CDR3 DNA sequence: TGTGCCAGCAGCCGCCACTCAAACTCCTACGAGCAGTACTTC. Translated: CASSRHSNSYEQYF.

CDR3 nucleotide sequence: TGTGCCACCACCGAGACGGTCCTGAACACTGAAGCTTTCTTT. Encoded protein: CATTETVLNTEAFF. The J gene is TRBJ1-1, the V gene TRBV15; D ambiguous. The germline V and J ends were trimmed by 7 bases and 0 bases, with 12 bases remaining between them. CDR1 is LNHNV, CDR2 YYDKDF, per germline (reference sequence). There are 14 residues in the CDR3.

This clone appeared a few times. The rearrangement joins TRBV10-3 to TRBJ1-4; 7 nucleotides agree with TRBD1. The germline V gene encodes CDR1 ENHRY and CDR2 SYGVKD. V lost 5 bases to trimming and J lost 7 bases; unmatched junction nucleotides: 10. This CDR3 region has 15 residues. The CDR3 protein is CAISPGTVEGEKLFF. The CDR3 DNA reads TGTGCCATCAGTCCCGGGACAGTCGAGGGTGAAAAACTGTTTTTT.

This clone appeared a single time. The V gene is TRBV7-2, the J gene TRBJ1-2; 8 nucleotides line up with TRBD1. With V trimmed by 6 bases and J by 4 bases, 7 bases remained unmatched. This CDR3 is 14 amino acids long. The V gene's germline CDR1 is SGHTA and CDR2 FQGNSA. The CDR3 spells CASSPTGEFYGYTF. DNA of the CDR3: TGTGCCAGCAGTCCGACAGGGGAGTTCTATGGCTACACCTTC.

The rearrangement uses TRBV6-5 and TRBJ2-7; 9 bases agree with TRBD2. The junction had 9 bases not matched to a gene; V was cut back by 6 bases and J by 3 bases. This CDR3 is built from 15 residues. Germline V gene data show CDR1 as MNHEY and CDR2 as SVGAGI. CDR3 nucleotides: TGTGCCAGCAGGGATGGACTAGCGTTCTACTACGAGCAGTACTTC. Its protein is CASRDGLAFYYEQYF.

This chain uses TRBV24-1 with TRBJ2-1; perhaps TRBD2 as D (7 bases). Between the trimmed V and J ends, which lost 5 bases and 4 bases, there was a span of 17 bases. Per the germline V gene, CDR1 is KGHDR and CDR2 is SFDVKD. The CDR3 is 16 residues long. This CDR3 is CATSGGAGERYNEQFF. DNA of the CDR3: TGTGCCACCAGTGGGGGGGCGGGGGAGAGGTACAATGAGCAGTTCTTC.

The sample holds a few counts of this clone. CDR3: CASSLPAIQGATDTQYF. As DNA, the CDR3 is TGCGCCAGCAGCTTGCCTGCCATACAGGGGGCGACCGATACGCAGTATTTT. V usage is TRBV5-1 and J usage is TRBJ2-3; 9 bases align to TRBD1. The germline V gene has CDR1 SGHRS and CDR2 YFSETQ. The CDR3 length is 17 residues. V was clipped by 1 base and J by 6 bases; unmatched bases: 12.

The V and J genes are TRBV4-3 and TRBJ1-2, with D hard to call. Germline loops: CDR1 LGHNA, CDR2 YSLEER. Trimming pared 5 bases from V and 0 bases from J, leaving 13 bases between. The CDR3 is made up of 15 amino acids. Here the CDR3 reads CASSDPGNTNYGYTF. Written as DNA, the CDR3 is TGCGCCAGCAGCGACCCGGGAAATACTAACTATGGCTACACCTTC.

The chain is built from TRBV28 and TRBJ1-2; possibly TRBD1 for D (6 bases). The CDR3 contains 14 residues. CDR1 and CDR2 from the germline V gene are MDHEN and SYDVKM. Between the trimmed V and J ends, which lost 4 bases and 6 bases, there was a span of 15 bases. The CDR3 DNA reads as TGTGCCAGCAGTTCAATCCAGGGGCTGAATGGCTACACCTTC. Protein sequence: CASSSIQGLNGYTF.

This chain joins TRBV15 and TRBJ2-4; possibly TRBD2 for D (6 bases). Trimming removed 1 base at V and 7 bases at J, with 17 bases between. The CDR3 is 16 residues long. CDR1 and CDR2 from the germline V gene are LNHNV and YYDKDF (reference sequence). CDR3 in amino acids: CATSRGRRAGGNIQYF. The CDR3 DNA reads TGTGCCACCAGCAGAGGCCGCAGAGCAGGAGGGAACATTCAGTACTTC.

This chain's CDR3 is CASSLGTGAPYNSPLHF. The DNA for the CDR3 is TGCGCCAGCAGCTTGGGGACAGGGGCGCCCTATAATTCACCCCTCCACTTT. The gene calls are TRBV5-1 and TRBJ1-6; 9 positions agree with TRBD1. CDR1 and CDR2 (germline): SGHRS, YFSETQ. Trimming took 0 bases from V and 2 from J; bases not matched to a gene: 3. The CDR3 length is 17 residues.

V is TRBV5-1 and J is TRBJ2-2, with a weak D call TRBD1 (6 bases). The CDR3 runs to 13 residues. The V gene lost 2 bases and the J gene lost 6 bases, with 8 bases spanning the gap. Per germline, CDR1 SGHRS and CDR2 YFSETQ. CDR3 residues: CASSFRGSGELFF. For the CDR3, the DNA is TGCGCCAGCAGCTTTAGGGGGTCCGGGGAGCTGTTTTTT.

The chain uses TRBV27 and TRBJ1-5; no firm D call. Trimming shortened V by 11 bases and J by 6 bases, and 23 bases separated the two germline ends. In germline, CDR1 is MNHEY, CDR2 SMNVEV (reference sequence). The CDR3 covers 15 residues. CDR3 DNA: TGTGCCCACCTGGGCAGGCTCCCTCTCGGTCAGCCCCAGCATTTT. This encodes CAHLGRLPLGQPQHF.

This chain uses TRBV5-5 with TRBJ1-3, with 9 bases aligning to TRBD1. Germline V gene data show CDR1 as SGHKS and CDR2 as YYEKEE (reference sequence). This CDR3 is built from 18 residues. Trimming took 6 bases from V and 0 from J; bases not matched to a gene: 13. Here the CDR3 DNA reads TGTGCCAGCACCGCGACAGGGGGGGATTCCATCTCTGGAAACACCATATATTTT. This gives the protein CASTATGGDSISGNTIYF.

This clone was counted once. This chain connects TRBV27 to TRBJ1-2; TRBD1 might be the D (5 bases). CDR1 is MNHEY and CDR2 is SMNVEV in the germline V gene (reference sequence). V was cut by 0 bases and J by 8 bases, with 13 bases left in between. The CDR3 has 14 residues. The CDR3 loop is CASSLSAGLKGYTF. The CDR3 DNA sequence: TGTGCCAGCAGTTTATCGGCAGGGTTAAAGGGCTACACCTTC.

The chain recombines TRBV11-3 with TRBJ2-2; the D gene is possibly TRBD1 (5 bases). The CDR3 is 13 residues long. V lost 5 bases and J 5 bases, leaving 9 bases between the germline ends. Germline values: CDR1 SGHNT, CDR2 YENEEA. The CDR3 DNA follows: TGTGCCAGCAGCCCAGGGCAGACCGGGGAGCTGTTTTTT. It translates to CASSPGQTGELFF.

This rearrangement joins TRBV13 to TRBJ2-7; 7 nucleotides align to TRBD1. CDR1 is PRHDT and CDR2 is FYEKMQ in the germline V gene (reference sequence). Unmatched junction bases numbered 11, after V lost 5 bases and J lost 4 bases. The length of the CDR3 is 15 residues. CDR3 coding DNA: TGTGCCAGCAGCCCCCCCCCCGGGACAGAATACGAGCAGTACTTC. The encoded protein is CASSPPPGTEYEQYF.

The V and J genes are TRBV6-4 and TRBJ2-1; TRBD2 is a possible D gene (6 bases). There are 16 residues in the CDR3. Looked up from germline, CDR1 is MRHNA and CDR2 is SNTAGT. V shed 4 bases and J shed 0 bases, with 13 bases lying between them. The CDR3 DNA sequence: TGTGCCAGCAGTGCGGAGGGCGGAATCTCCTACAATGAGCAGTTCTTC. Its translation is CASSAEGGISYNEQFF.

V is TRBV28 and J is TRBJ1-2; 7 bases line up with TRBD1. CDR1 is MDHEN, CDR2 SYDVKM, per germline. Germline trimming cut 6 bases from V and 4 bases from J; bases unmatched to any gene: 14. The CDR3 is 16 amino acids. The CDR3: CASSSSFAGGTYGYTF. CDR3 DNA sequence: TGTGCCAGCAGCTCGTCCTTCGCAGGGGGTACCTATGGCTACACCTTC.

This chain connects TRBV27 to TRBJ2-1, with 10 bases aligning to TRBD2. Germline V gene sequence: CDR1 MNHEY, CDR2 SMNVEV (reference sequence). CDR3 length: 16 residues. V lost 3 bases, J lost 8 bases, and 10 bases stayed unmatched. Here the CDR3 reads CASSFRSGGAGDEQFF. The CDR3 nucleotides are TGTGCCAGCAGTTTTAGGAGCGGGGGGGCCGGGGATGAGCAGTTCTTC.

The V call is TRBV20-1, the J call TRBJ1-1; D remains unclear. V lost 7 bases, J lost 0 bases, and 6 bases lay in between. The V gene's germline CDR1 is DFQATT and CDR2 SNEGSKA (reference sequence). This CDR3 has 11 amino acids. DNA of the CDR3: TGCAGTGAGGGAATGAACACTGAAGCTTTCTTT. This translates into CSEGMNTEAFF.

This sequence joins TRBV6-2 or TRBV6-3 and TRBJ2-5; D ambiguous. Trimming took off 0 bases at V and 6 bases at J, with 5 bases between the two ends. The CDR3 covers 12 residues. The germline V gene encodes CDR1 MNHEY and CDR2 SVGEGT. Here the CDR3 reads CASSYSPQTQYF. The CDR3 DNA reads TGTGCCAGCAGTTACTCCCCCCAGACCCAGTACTTC.

The chain is built from TRBV15 and TRBJ2-1, with a possible D match to TRBD1 (5 bases). The CDR3 loop spans 12 amino acids. V was cut by 5 bases and J by 8 bases, with 10 bases left in between. Germline V CDR1 and CDR2: LNHNV, YYDKDF (reference sequence). CDR3 DNA: TGTGCCACCAGCGGCGAAGGGGATGAGCAGTTCTTC. It specifies CATSGEGDEQFF.

The chain's CDR3 is CAWSPRNYGYTF. The CDR3 coding sequence is TGTGCCTGGAGCCCTAGGAACTATGGCTACACCTTC. V gene TRBV30 combines with J gene TRBJ1-2; D gene uncertain. V was trimmed by 3 bases and J by 2 bases, leaving 7 bases between them. The CDR3 is 12 residues long. Germline V lookup: CDR1 GTSNPN, CDR2 SVGIG (reference sequence).

This clone was found once. The genes are TRBV27 and TRBJ2-3, with D perhaps given as TRBD1 or TRBD2 (5 bases each). V gave up 6 bases and J gave up 2 bases, with 21 bases separating them. Germline V CDR1 and CDR2: MNHEY, SMNVEV (reference sequence). CDR3 size: 17 residues. This chain's CDR3 is CASRVRGRRLNTDTQYF. The CDR3 nucleotides are TGTGCCAGCAGGGTGAGGGGCAGGCGCCTTAACACAGATACGCAGTATTTT.

This sequence joins TRBV28 and TRBJ2-5, with 9 bases matching TRBD1. The CDR3 spans 14 residues. Germline assignment: CDR1 MDHEN and CDR2 SYDVKM. V was clipped by 2 bases and J by 6 bases; unmatched bases: 4. DNA for the CDR3: TGTGCCAGCAGTTTAACAGGGGGCCGGAAGACCCAGTACTTC. As protein: CASSLTGGRKTQYF. Looking up the rest from reference TRBV28 and TRBJ2-5 gives the full variable domain: DVKVTQSSRYLVKRTGEKVFLECVQDMDHENMFWYRQDPGLGLRLIYFSYDVKMKEKGDIPEGYSVSREKKERFSLILESASTNQTSMYLCASSLTGGRKTQYFGPGTRLLVL.

V is TRBV6-5 and J is TRBJ2-3, with TRBD2 as a possible D gene (5 bases). Germline V gives CDR1 MNHEY, CDR2 SVGAGI. The ends were cut back, 6 bases at V and 4 bases at J, with 11 bases in the middle. This CDR3 contains 13 residues. The CDR3 nucleotides are TGTGCCAGCAGGAAACTAGATCCAGATACGCAGTATTTT. It encodes CASRKLDPDTQYF.

V usage is TRBV7-9 and J usage is TRBJ2-5, with D unclear. Germline loops: CDR1 SEHNR, CDR2 FQNEAQ (reference sequence). Trimming cost V 1 base and J 4 bases, with 7 bases left between them. The CDR3 spans 13 residues. The CDR3 coding sequence is TGTGCCAGCAGCTTAGGGGCACGAGAGACCCAGTACTTC. Encoded protein: CASSLGARETQYF.

This rearrangement joins TRBV7-6 to TRBJ2-1, with TRBD1 matching over 10 bases. This CDR3 is built from 14 residues. V was pared by 5 bases and J by 7 bases, with 5 bases of the junction left unmatched. The germline gives CDR1 SGHVS, CDR2 FNYEAQ. In DNA, the CDR3 is TGTGCCAGCAGCCAGAGGACAGGGGGGAATGAGCAGTTCTTC. This gives the protein CASSQRTGGNEQFF.